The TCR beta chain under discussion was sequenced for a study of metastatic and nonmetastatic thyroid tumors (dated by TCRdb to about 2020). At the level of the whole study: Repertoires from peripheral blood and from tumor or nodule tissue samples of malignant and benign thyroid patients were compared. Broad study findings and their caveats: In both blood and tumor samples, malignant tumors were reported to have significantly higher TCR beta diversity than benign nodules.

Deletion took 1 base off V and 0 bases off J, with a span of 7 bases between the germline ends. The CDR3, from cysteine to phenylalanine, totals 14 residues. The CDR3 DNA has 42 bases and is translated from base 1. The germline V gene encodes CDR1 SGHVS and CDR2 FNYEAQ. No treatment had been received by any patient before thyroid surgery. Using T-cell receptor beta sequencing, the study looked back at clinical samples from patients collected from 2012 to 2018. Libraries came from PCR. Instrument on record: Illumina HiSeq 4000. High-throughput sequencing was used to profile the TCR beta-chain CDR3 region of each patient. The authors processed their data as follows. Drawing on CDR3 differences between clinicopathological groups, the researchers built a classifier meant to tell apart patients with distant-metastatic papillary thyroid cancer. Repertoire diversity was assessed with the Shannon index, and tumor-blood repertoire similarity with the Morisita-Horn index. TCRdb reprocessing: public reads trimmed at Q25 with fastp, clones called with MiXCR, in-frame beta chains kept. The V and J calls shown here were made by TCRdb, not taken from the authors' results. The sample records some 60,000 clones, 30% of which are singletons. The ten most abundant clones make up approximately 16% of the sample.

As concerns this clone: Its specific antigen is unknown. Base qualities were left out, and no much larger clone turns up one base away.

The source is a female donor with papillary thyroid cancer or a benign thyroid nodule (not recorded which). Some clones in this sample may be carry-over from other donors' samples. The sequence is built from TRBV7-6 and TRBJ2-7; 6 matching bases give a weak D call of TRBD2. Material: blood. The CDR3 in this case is CASSLEEGSYEQYF. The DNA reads TGTGCCAGCAGCTTAGAGGAGGGCTCCTACGAGCAGTACTTC. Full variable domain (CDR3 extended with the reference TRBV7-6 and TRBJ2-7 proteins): GAGVSQSPRYKVTKRGQDVALRCDPISGHVSLYWYRQALGQGPEFLTYFNYEAQQDKSGLPNDRFSAERPEGSISTLTIQRTEQRDSAMYRCASSLEEGSYEQYFGPGTRLTVT.